Listed here is a single TCR beta chain. Its antigen is unknown. As to treatment: roughly 11-day PBMC culture with coronavirus spike peptide pools or control peptides (ViraFEST assay). For ViraFEST, peptide pools expanded antigen-specific T cells, after which the TCRs were sequenced. The authors cultured a few million PBMCs per well with roughly 10 IU/ml IL-2 and about 9.4 ug/ml peptide pools. Sequenced with the Oncomine TCR Beta short-read assay was DNA taken from cultured CD4+ T cells. TCRdb recomputed calls from the PCR reads with MiXCR, one row per CDR3 protein. The sample carries under 30,000 distinct CDR3 sequences, roughly two thirds recorded once. The data were taken from a study of vaccination and CD4 T cells after COVID-19. At the level of the study: The convalescents, six males and four females, included two who were Hispanic.

Study results and caveats: No early post-infection timepoints were studied, and convalescent patients studied were relatively few.

Germline V CDR1 and CDR2: SEHNR, FQNEAQ (reference sequence). The CDR3 consists of 13 residues. Trimming left V 10 bases short and J 9 bases short, with 19 bases between. The chain combines TRBV7-9 with TRBJ2-4; D uncertain. The specimen was CD4+ T cells from blood, cultured in vitro, collected after SARS-CoV-2 vaccination. The TCR comes from a human donor who received a COVID-19 vaccine. For the CDR3, the DNA is TGTGCCACGCCACTTGGGGAAACGGTCATTCAGTACTTC. It yields the protein CATPLGETVIQYF. The full variable domain, completed using reference TRBV7-9 and TRBJ2-4, is DTGVSQNPRHKITKRGQNVTFRCDPISEHNRLYWYRQTLGQGPEFLTYFQNEAQLEKSRLLSDRFSAERPKGSFSTLEIQRTEQGDSAMYLCATPLGETVIQYFGAGTRLSVL.